The 5 T cell receptor beta chains below were found in one sample sequenced in a study of vaccination and CD4 T cells after COVID-19. These TCRs' antigens remain unknown. Sample treatment: roughly 10-day PBMC culture with coronavirus spike peptide pools or control peptides (ViraFEST assay). The Oncomine TCR Beta short-read assay generated sequence data from the DNA of cultured CD4+ T cells. In TCRdb, the PCR reads were re-called with MiXCR into one record per CDR3 protein. In the table there are roughly 10,000 distinct CDR3 sequences, 60% to 75% of which are singletons. The sequencing input was CD4+ T cells from blood, cultured in vitro. Source of these receptors: a human donor who had recovered from COVID-19.

This clonotype was detected only once. The chain joins TRBV27 to TRBJ2-3; D could derive from TRBD1 or TRBD2 (5 bases each). This CDR3 is built from 19 residues. Germline V CDR1 and CDR2: MNHEY, SMNVEV (reference sequence). V was cut by 4 bases and J by 1 base, with 24 bases left in between. The CDR3 protein is CASSSEYGRDARGTDTQYF. CDR3 nucleotides: TGTGCCAGCAGTTCCGAGTACGGCAGGGACGCACGAGGCACAGATACGCAGTATTTT.

CDR3 sequence (DNA): TGTGCCAGCAGCTCTTACTCGGGCGGGGGAGAGACCCAGTACTTC. Its protein is CASSSYSGGGETQYF. The chain couples TRBV7-9 to TRBJ2-5, with 7 bases aligning to TRBD2. CDR1 and CDR2 from the germline V gene are SEHNR and FQNEAQ (reference sequence). The CDR3 consists of 15 residues. V lost 4 bases to trimming and J lost 4 bases; unmatched junction nucleotides: 9.

This chain joins TRBV7-9 and TRBJ2-2, with TRBD1 identical over 10 bases. Looked up from germline, CDR1 is SEHNR and CDR2 is FQNEAQ (reference sequence). This CDR3 comprises 16 residues. V shed 5 bases, J shed 7 bases, and the junction held 10 bases outside the gene matches. The CDR3 sequence is CASSPLRGQGSGELFF. In nucleotides, the CDR3 is TGTGCCAGCAGCCCTTTGCGGGGACAGGGGAGCGGGGAGCTGTTTTTT.

This clonotype was counted once. This chain connects TRBV11-2 to TRBJ1-5; D is ambiguous. The CDR3 runs to 13 residues. Germline-derived CDR1 and CDR2 are SGHAT and FQNNGV. Trimming pared 5 bases from V and 3 bases from J, leaving 8 bases between. In nucleotides, the CDR3 is TGTGCCAGCAGCCCAAGCCCCAATCAGCCCCAGCATTTT. It specifies CASSPSPNQPQHF.

This chain uses TRBV15 with TRBJ2-3, with TRBD2 identical over 8 bases. The germline gives CDR1 LNHNV, CDR2 YYDKDF (reference sequence). With 3 bases clipped from V and 0 bases from J, the junction kept 2 bases outside the gene matches. The CDR3 runs to 15 residues. Written as DNA, the CDR3 is TGTGCCACCAGCAGTAGCGGGGCTAGCACAGATACGCAGTATTTT. Its translation is CATSSSGASTDTQYF.